The source of this T cell receptor (beta chain) is a study of cytomegalovirus exposure and HLA in healthy donors. Overall study findings and caveats: The only immune exposure information that was available was CMV serostatus.

Whether this donor was CMV seropositive was not recorded. For this clone: The antigen remains undetermined.

13 Jbeta primers and 60 Vbeta primers were used for the PCR. Data came from immunoSEQ multiplex PCR; TCRdb stores just in-frame clones and leaves some out. This table holds about 94,000 clones, 70% to 85% found once. Germline values: CDR1 MNHEY, CDR2 SMNVEV (reference sequence). CDR3 length: 14 residues. V lost 5 bases and J 7 bases, leaving 18 bases between the germline ends. The chain combines TRBV27 with TRBJ2-7; TRBD2 might be the D (5 bases). This clonotype was sampled from a human donor in good health. The sample comprised PBMCs. CDR3 protein: CASSPDRGMWEQYF. CDR3 DNA sequence: TGTGCCAGCAGTCCCGACCGGGGAATGTGGGAGCAGTACTTC.